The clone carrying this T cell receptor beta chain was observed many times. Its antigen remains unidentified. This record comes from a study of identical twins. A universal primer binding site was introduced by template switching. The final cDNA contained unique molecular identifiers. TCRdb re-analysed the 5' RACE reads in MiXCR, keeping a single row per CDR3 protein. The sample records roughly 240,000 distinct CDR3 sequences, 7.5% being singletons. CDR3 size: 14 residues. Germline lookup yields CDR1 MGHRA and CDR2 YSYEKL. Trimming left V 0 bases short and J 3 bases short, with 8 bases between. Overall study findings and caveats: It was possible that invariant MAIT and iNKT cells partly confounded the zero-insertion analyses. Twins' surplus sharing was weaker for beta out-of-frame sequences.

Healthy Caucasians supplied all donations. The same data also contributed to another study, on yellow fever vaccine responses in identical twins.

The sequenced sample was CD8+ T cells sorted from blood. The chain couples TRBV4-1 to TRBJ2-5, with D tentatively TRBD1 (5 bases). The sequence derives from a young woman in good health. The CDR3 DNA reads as TGCGCCAGCAGCCAAGATCTAGGGGAAGAGACCCAGTACTTC. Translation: CASSQDLGEETQYF.